A selection of T cell receptor beta chains follows, all from one sample in a study of blood T cell repertoires in COVID-19. The assay was immunoSEQ multiplex PCR, and TCRdb's table has in-frame clones only and misses some. This table holds 40,000 or so clones, 60% to 80% found once. Sequencing used peripheral blood. The receptor source for this set is a woman in her 70s with acute or convalescent COVID-19. Both conserved end residues are part of each CDR3. Each record gives: clone size, V gene, CDR3 length, D gene, J gene, CDR3 DNA, CDR3 protein. D genes are given only for firm matches. Rows may omit the clone size; those that give it use once, few, many or a size class.

few	TRBV30	14	TRBD1	TRBJ1-6	TGTGCCTGGGGACAGGGTCTTGGGAATTCACCCCTCCACTTT	CAWGQGLGNSPLHF
NA	TRBV12-3/TRBV12-4	13	NA	TRBJ2-3	TGTGCCAGCAGTACCACAGGGCCAGATACGCAGTATTTT	CASSTTGPDTQYF
few	TRBV19	14	NA	TRBJ1-1	TGTGCCAGTAGTACCAGGGGTTCCCACACTGAAGCTTTCTTT	CASSTRGSHTEAFF
few	TRBV6-2/TRBV6-3	17	TRBD1	TRBJ2-7	TGTGCCAGCAGTTACTCTTTCCGGGACAGGGGGCGTTACGAGCAGTACTTC	CASSYSFRDRGRYEQYF
few	TRBV5-1	15	TRBD2	TRBJ2-1	TGCGCCAGCAGCTTGACCGGACTAGCGAACAATGAGCAGTTCTTC	CASSLTGLANNEQFF
NA	TRBV4-1	15	NA	TRBJ2-5	TGCGCCAGCAGCCAAGACGGGTGGGTCCAAGAGACCCAGTACTTC	CASSQDGWVQETQYF
NA	TRBV30	13	NA	TRBJ1-5	TGTGCCTGGTCCCCCGGGGGGCATCAGCCCCAGCATTTT	CAWSPGGHQPQHF
once	TRBV6-6	14	NA	TRBJ1-4	TGTGCCAGCAGCTCCCCAGGGGTTAATGAAAAACTGTTTTTT	CASSSPGVNEKLFF
few	TRBV6-5	15	NA	TRBJ1-2	TGTGCCAGCAGTTACGATATGGCAAGCCTGGGCGGCTACACCTTC	CASSYDMASLGGYTF
medium-sized	TRBV5-4	15	TRBD1	TRBJ2-5	TGTGCCAGCAGCCCCCGACAGGGATCCGTTGAGACCCAGTACTTC	CASSPRQGSVETQYF
NA	TRBV4-3	15	NA	TRBJ1-1	TGCGCCAGCAGCCAAGAACTCGGAAGGGGTGCTGAAGCTTTCTTT	CASSQELGRGAEAFF
NA	TRBV6-2/TRBV6-3	15	NA	TRBJ1-6	TGTGCCAGCAGTTCACAACAGGGTGTCAATTCACCCCTCCACTTT	CASSSQQGVNSPLHF
once	TRBV7-9	15	NA	TRBJ1-1	TGTGCCAGCAGGACCACGACAGGCATGAACACTGAAGCTTTCTTT	CASRTTTGMNTEAFF
NA	TRBV6-6	15	NA	TRBJ2-3	TGTGCCAGCAGTTACATAGGGGGAGGCACAGATACGCAGTATTTT	CASSYIGGGTDTQYF
NA	TRBV6-5	14	TRBD1	TRBJ2-4	TGTGCCAGCAGTAATACAGGGGTCAAAAACATTCAGTACTTC	CASSNTGVKNIQYF
NA	TRBV29-1	14	TRBD1	TRBJ2-4	TGCAGCGCCCGACAGGGGGTAGGGTTGGACATTCAGTACTTC	CSARQGVGLDIQYF
NA	TRBV7-9	12	NA	TRBJ1-6	TGTGCCAGCAGCTTAAACACAGGGACCCTCCACTTT	CASSLNTGTLHF
large	TRBV7-2	17	TRBD1	TRBJ2-6	TGTGCCAGCAGCTTAATAGGGACAGGGGCTGGGGCCAACGTCCTGACTTTC	CASSLIGTGAGANVLTF
NA	TRBV7-2	18	TRBD2	TRBJ2-3	TGTGCCAGCAGCCAATGGACTAGCGGGAGTTTTGGCACAGATACGCAGTATTTT	CASSQWTSGSFGTDTQYF
NA	TRBV7-6	15	NA	TRBJ1-5	TGTGCCAGCAGCTTAGGGGCAGGCCTCGGTCAGCCCCAGCATTTT	CASSLGAGLGQPQHF
NA	TRBV5-1	15	TRBD1	TRBJ2-5	TGCGCCAGCAGCTTGCAAGGGGACAGTCAAGAGACCCAGTACTTC	CASSLQGDSQETQYF
NA	TRBV6-6	13	TRBD1	TRBJ1-5	TGTGCCAGCAGACAGGGGCCAGCAGGGCCCCAGCATTTT	CASRQGPAGPQHF
NA	TRBV4-1	15	TRBD1	TRBJ1-2	TGCGCCAGCAGCCATCGACAGGGAGACGACTATGGCTACACCTTC	CASSHRQGDDYGYTF
NA	TRBV7-2	13	TRBD2	TRBJ2-3	TGTGCCAGCGGCCTAGCGGGGCCAGATACGCAGTATTTT	CASGLAGPDTQYF
few	TRBV18	14	TRBD1	TRBJ2-7	TGTGCCAGCTCACCTTTACAGGGGGCGGATGAGCAGTACTTC	CASSPLQGADEQYF
NA	TRBV6-5	14	TRBD1	TRBJ1-6	TGTGCCATTCTTGGGACAGGGAATAATTCACCCCTCCACTTT	CAILGTGNNSPLHF
NA	TRBV19	13	NA	TRBJ1-5	TGTGCCAGTAGTATGGGGCCGGATCAGCCCCAGCATTTT	CASSMGPDQPQHF